The entry below describes one T cell receptor beta chain. Antigen: not known. This entry comes from a study of cytomegalovirus exposure and HLA in healthy donors. Study details: Earlier, fewer than 140 million unique TCR beta sequences were recovered from approximately 180 million T cells by an analysis.

CDR1 and CDR2 from the germline V gene are MGHDK and SYGVNS. There are 14 residues in the CDR3. The germline V and J ends were trimmed by 9 bases and 1 base, with 15 bases remaining between them. General study results and limits: An assumption of roughly uniform sequencing depth across donors underlay the presence/absence analyses.

13 Jbeta primers and 60 Vbeta primers were used for the PCR. Repertoires were generated with immunoSEQ multiplex PCR, while TCRdb's copy carries only in-frame clones and drops some. This repertoire shows about 150,000 clones, roughly 77% found once; its top ten account for roughly 3.4%. The donors were healthy bone marrow donors. What was sequenced was PBMCs. J is TRBJ1-1 and V is TRBV25-1, with no clear D. This clonotype was obtained from a human donor in good health. The CDR3 coding sequence is TGTGCCAGTTCCGGGGTCGGCAGGAACACTGAAGCTTTCTTT. This encodes CASSGVGRNTEAFF.